This entry lists 6 T cell receptor beta chains sequenced from one sample in a study of cytomegalovirus exposure and HLA in healthy donors. PCR used 60 Vbeta primers and 13 Jbeta primers. Only in-frame clones appear in the TCRdb table, and some are missing; sequencing was by immunoSEQ multiplex PCR. This sample's clone table lists about 120,000 clones. The sample taken for sequencing was PBMCs. These receptors were obtained from a man aged 18 to 30 in good health and CMV-seronegative.

V gene TRBV6-1 combines with J gene TRBJ1-6; 10 nucleotides agree with TRBD1. The CDR3 has 20 amino acids. CDR1 and CDR2 from the germline V gene are MNHNS and SASEGT. V lost 2 bases to trimming and J lost 0 bases; unmatched junction nucleotides: 10. The CDR3 nucleotides read TGTGCCAGCAGTGAAAGGGCTAGGGACAGGGGAACCTCCTATAATTCACCCCTCCACTTT. Amino acid sequence: CASSERARDRGTSYNSPLHF.

The V and J genes are TRBV9 and TRBJ2-7, with D perhaps matching TRBD1 (6 bases). V gave up 4 bases and J gave up 5 bases, with 25 bases separating them. CDR3 size: 17 residues. The germline CDR1 and CDR2 sequences are SGDLS and YYNGEE. In DNA form, the CDR3 reads TGTGCCAGCAGCCCCCGAGGTATAGGGGGTGAAAAAAACGAGCAGTACTTC. Translating gives CASSPRGIGGEKNEQYF.

The CDR3: CAISPGTGVGEKLFF. The CDR3 bases are TGTGCCATCAGCCCCGGGACAGGGGTTGGTGAAAAACTGTTTTTT. This rearrangement joins TRBV10-3 to TRBJ1-4, with 10 bases lining up with TRBD1. The CDR3 is 15 amino acids. CDR1 and CDR2 from the germline V gene are ENHRY and SYGVKD. The trim removed 6 bases at V and 7 bases at J, leaving 8 bases unmatched.

In the case of this clone: The same CDR3 also results from other DNA sequences found in this sample. This chain uses TRBV27 with TRBJ1-5; no clear D gene. Germline CDR1 MNHEY, CDR2 SMNVEV (reference sequence). The length of the CDR3 is 15 residues. Trimming cost V 5 bases and J 0 bases, with 11 bases left between them. In DNA, the CDR3 is TGTGCCAGCAGTCTCAGTTCTTATAGCAATCAGCCCCAGCATTTT. Translating gives CASSLSSYSNQPQHF.

The gene calls are TRBV9 and TRBJ2-2; D is undetermined. The CDR3 covers 13 residues. The germline V gene has CDR1 SGDLS and CDR2 YYNGEE. With 6 bases removed from V and 5 bases from J, the gap between germline ends came to 11 bases. Here the CDR3 reads CASTKTGTGELFF. The CDR3 nucleotides are TGTGCCAGCACCAAAACGGGTACCGGGGAGCTGTTTTTT.

This chain connects TRBV19 to TRBJ1-1; 10 bases map to TRBD1. Germline CDR1 is LNHDA and CDR2 is SQIVND (reference sequence). Trimming at V came to 5 bases and at J to 4 bases, leaving 7 bases not matched to a gene. CDR3 length: 15 amino acids. The CDR3 sequence is CASSVKTGGFTEAFF. CDR3 DNA: TGTGCCAGTAGTGTCAAGACAGGGGGCTTCACTGAAGCTTTCTTT.